This T cell receptor beta chain was observed in a study of blood T cell repertoires in COVID-19. The CDR3 runs 13 residues. Germline CDR1 and CDR2: SGHRS and YFSETQ. Trimming took off 3 bases at V and 3 bases at J, with 9 bases between the two ends. Repertoires were generated with immunoSEQ multiplex PCR, while TCRdb's copy carries only in-frame clones and drops some. The sample carries some 490,000 clones, 75% to 90% recorded once. This receptor was taken from a human donor in a cohort sampled during active COVID-19. The rearrangement uses TRBV5-1 and TRBJ1-2, with D unresolved. Sequenced: peripheral blood. CDR3 protein: CASSSEGHYGYTF. DNA of the CDR3: TGCGCCAGCAGCTCGGAGGGCCACTATGGCTACACCTTC.